This TCR beta chain comes out of a study of T-cell reconstitution after alpha-beta-depleted transplantation in children. Looked up from germline, CDR1 is MGHRA and CDR2 is YSYEKL. The length of the CDR3 is 14 residues. The germline V and J ends were trimmed by 3 bases and 3 bases, with 11 bases remaining between them. As it was prepared, the TCRbeta library received unique molecular identifiers. TCRdb re-derived calls from the PCR reads in MiXCR, one entry per CDR3 protein. Here the sample spans some 260,000 distinct CDR3 sequences, 24% being singletons. The specimen was PBMCs, mostly from graft donor cells, collected 360 days after TCRalphabeta/CD19-depleted stem cell transplant. The V call is TRBV4-1, the J call TRBJ1-2; D gene uncertain. The TCR comes from a female patient between 2 and 10 years old who had a stem cell transplant for congenital amegakaryocytic thrombocytopenia, so the T cells may come from the graft donor. In DNA form, the CDR3 reads TGCGCCAGCAGCCAGATAGACGTGGACTATGGCTACACCTTC. Translated, it gives CASSQIDVDYGYTF.